Listed below are T cell receptor beta chains from one sample, sequenced in a study of blood T cell repertoires in COVID-19. Repertoires were generated with immunoSEQ multiplex PCR, while TCRdb's copy carries only in-frame clones and drops some. The data contain 200,000 to 250,000 clones, 88% of them seen just once; the ten biggest clones take up approximately 3.5%. Sequenced material: PBMCs or T cells enriched from blood (not recorded which). These receptors originate from a woman aged 25 to 39 who had been exposed to COVID-19. Both conserved end residues are part of each CDR3. D genes are given only for firm matches. Size is omitted from some rows. Given values are once, few, many or a class for expanded clones.

V gene	J gene	clone size	D gene	CDR3 DNA	CDR3 protein
TRBV27	TRBJ1-1	.	.	TGTGCCAGCAAACATCTCAGCGTTGCCATGAACACTGAAGCTTTCTTT	CASKHLSVAMNTEAFF
TRBV10-3	TRBJ1-2	few	.	TGTGCCATCAGTGCCCGGACAGAGAGATCCTATGGCTACACCTTC	CAISARTERSYGYTF
TRBV21-1	TRBJ2-2	.	.	TGTGCCAGCCCCCCTAGCGCAGTTACCGGGGAGCTGTTTTTT	CASPPSAVTGELFF
TRBV30	TRBJ1-1	.	.	TGTGCCTGGGCCCCCGGGATGAACACTGAAGCTTTCTTT	CAWAPGMNTEAFF
TRBV5-6	TRBJ1-2	.	.	TGTGCCAGCAGCAACCCCCGTGGGGGCGAGGTCTATGGCTACACCTTC	CASSNPRGGEVYGYTF
TRBV4-1	TRBJ1-5	.	.	TGCGCCAGCAGCTCCAGGGAAGGTGATCAGCCCCAGCATTTT	CASSSREGDQPQHF
TRBV7-8	TRBJ2-1	.	.	TGTGCCAGCAGCTTAGGTAGGCGGGGATCCTACAATGAGCAGTTCTTC	CASSLGRRGSYNEQFF
TRBV10-3	TRBJ2-2	.	.	TGTGCCATCAGTGAGGCAGGGGTAACCGGGGAGCTGTTTTTT	CAISEAGVTGELFF
TRBV7-9	TRBJ2-3	.	TRBD2	TGTGCCAGCAGCTTAGGGGGACTAGACACCGATACGCAGTATTTT	CASSLGGLDTDTQYF
TRBV7-3	TRBJ2-1	medium-sized	TRBD1	TGTGCCACCGCTCAGGCCAGGGGGTGGAGATGGTATGAGCAGTTCTTC	CATAQARGWRWYEQFF
TRBV3-1/TRBV3-2	TRBJ1-2	once	.	TGTGCCAGCAGCCAAGTGGAAGGCCGAGGAAATTATGGCTACACCTTC	CASSQVEGRGNYGYTF
TRBV5-6	TRBJ2-3	.	TRBD2	TGTGCCAGCAGCTCCCAGACTAGCGGGAGCACAGATACGCAGTATTTT	CASSSQTSGSTDTQYF
TRBV11-2	TRBJ2-7	.	TRBD2	TGTGCCAGCAGCTTGCTAGCGGGATCCTACGAGCAGTACTTC	CASSLLAGSYEQYF
TRBV25-1	TRBJ1-5	.	TRBD1	TGTGCCAGCAGTAAACAGGGGGAGGGTCAGCCCCAGCATTTT	CASSKQGEGQPQHF